This T cell receptor beta chain derives from a study of CD8 T cells in Susac syndrome. Regarding the study as a whole: TCR sequencing and HLA analysis covered a relatively small number of individuals.

Random hexamers were used to reverse transcribe roughly 0.45 to 1 ug of RNA. MiXCR, run by TCRdb on the immunoSEQ multiplex PCR reads, gives a single entry per CDR3 protein. The table shows just over 80,000 distinct CDR3 sequences, with 85% to 95% occurring only once. In regard to this clonotype: Its antigen remains unknown.

V was clipped by 6 bases and J by 6 bases; unmatched bases: 7. Germline V gives CDR1 DFQATT, CDR2 SNEGSKA (reference sequence). The CDR3 is 12 residues long. Sequencing targeted TCR beta in blood CD8+ and CD4+ T cells. Controls were age- and sex-matched healthy donors. The sample comprised CD8+ T cells from PBMCs. The TCR originated in a human donor in good health. The rearrangement uses TRBV20-1 and TRBJ1-1; 7 bases map to TRBD1. The CDR3 reads CSAVTTGAEAFF. CDR3 in DNA: TGCAGTGCCGTTACTACAGGGGCTGAAGCTTTCTTT.